These T cell receptor beta chains were read from a single sample in a study of T cells after yellow fever vaccination. MiXCR, applied by TCRdb to the 5' RACE reads, yields one record per CDR3 protein. The sample lists around 600,000 distinct CDR3 sequences, roughly an eighth occurring once. The sequencing here drew on PBMCs, taken on the day of the yellow fever booster vaccination. The receptors come from a man younger than 45 who received the YFV17D yellow fever vaccine. Each CDR3 is given with its conserved first and last residue.

v_gene,CDR3aa
TRBV5-8,CASSLPGFASYEQYF
TRBV5-1,CASSNLAGAGRDTQYF
TRBV4-2,CASSQEQGKRYEQYF
TRBV20-1,CSASESLSSYNEQFF
TRBV3-1,CASSLRPGQGAHEQYF
TRBV3-1,CASSQVGAAEQYF
TRBV7-6,CASRDLSGLAGQVSYNEQFF
TRBV5-6,CASSALGTTAYEQYF
TRBV11-2,CASSSLGGLREGRFVQTQYF
TRBV6-5,CASSYSTGISPLHF
TRBV20-1,CSARRDRGSTDTQYF
TRBV3-1,CASSQASALKNIQYF
TRBV7-8,CATTTYQETQYF
TRBV6-4,CASSEGREYSEQFF
TRBV23-1,CASSRHRLRGLNEQYF
TRBV12-3/TRBV12-4,CASRETGPSIQYF
TRBV10-3,CAAGTETQYF
TRBV3-1,CASSLSRLPTQYF
TRBV5-1,CARSRTSGLHYTDTQYF
TRBV7-2,CASSLGVSIGGTDTQYF
TRBV11-1,CASSRTGGRTEAFF
TRBV12-5,CASGLPPNTEAFF
TRBV20-1,CSARRTGLAGADTQYF
TRBV7-2,CASKTTDTQYF
TRBV5-1,CASSQQQGGSTTEAFF
TRBV15,CATSRDLSEQFF
TRBV9,CASSATTGGDEQYF